What follows are 5 T cell receptor beta chains derived from one specimen sequenced in a study of blood T cell repertoires in COVID-19. TCRdb's copy holds only in-frame clones and misses some; the assay was immunoSEQ multiplex PCR. Of 30,000 to 40,000 clones listed, around four fifths are singletons. Specimen: peripheral blood. These receptors came from a man aged 50 or older with active COVID-19.

The J gene is TRBJ2-1, the V gene TRBV7-9; TRBD2 matches 9 bases. The CDR3 is 16 amino acids. V was pared by 5 bases and J by 0 bases, with 5 bases of the junction left unmatched. CDR1 and CDR2 from the germline V gene are SEHNR and FQNEAQ (reference sequence). The CDR3 region is CASSRMRGGSYNEQFF. The DNA of the CDR3 is TGTGCCAGCAGCCGGATGCGGGGGGGCTCCTACAATGAGCAGTTCTTC.

V is TRBV27 and J is TRBJ1-5; D call uncertain. Germline V CDR1 and CDR2: MNHEY, SMNVEV (reference sequence). The V and J ends lost 2 bases and 5 bases respectively, with 13 bases between them. CDR3 length: 15 amino acids. The CDR3 region has the DNA TGTGCCAGCAGTTTAAGTGGAGGCGGTTATCAGCCCCAGCATTTT. Amino acids: CASSLSGGGYQPQHF.

The V and J genes are TRBV6-2 or TRBV6-3 and TRBJ2-1, with TRBD2 matching over 7 bases. The CDR3 loop spans 17 amino acids. Germline CDR1 reads MNHEY; CDR2 reads SVGEGT. V lost 0 bases and J lost 1; bases outside the gene matches: 6. The CDR3 protein is CASSYSEAGWSYNEQFF. Written as DNA, the CDR3 is TGTGCCAGCAGTTACTCGGAAGCGGGGTGGTCCTACAATGAGCAGTTCTTC.

The CDR3 nucleotides read TGTGCCAGCAGCCTGCGGGACAGGGTCACCGAGCAGTACTTC. This encodes CASSLRDRVTEQYF. The rearrangement links TRBV7-6 to TRBJ2-7, with 9 bases fitting TRBD1. This CDR3 region has 14 residues. Germline loops: CDR1 SGHVS, CDR2 FNYEAQ. V was pared by 5 bases and J by 6 bases, with 8 bases of the junction left unmatched. Full variable domain (missing parts from reference TRBV7-6 and TRBJ2-7): GAGVSQSPRYKVTKRGQDVALRCDPISGHVSLYWYRQALGQGPEFLTYFNYEAQQDKSGLPNDRFSAERPEGSISTLTIQRTEQRDSAMYRCASSLRDRVTEQYFGPGTRLTVT.

The chain couples TRBV7-2 to TRBJ1-5; a weak D match, TRBD1 (5 bases). V dropped 1 base and J dropped 7 bases, with 14 bases sitting between them. Germline V lookup: CDR1 SGHTA, CDR2 FQGNSA. The CDR3 contains 15 residues. The CDR3 DNA follows: TGTGCCAGCAGCTTAGGGACATCGCCTAGGCAGCCCCAGCATTTT. Its translation is CASSLGTSPRQPQHF.